This T cell receptor beta chain was sequenced during a study of cytomegalovirus exposure and HLA in healthy donors. Whole-study findings and limits: Later analysis found that TCR beta chains associated with HLA were more clonally expanded than other, equally common chains. Among CMV-associated TCR beta chains, most appeared HLA-restricted in a later analysis.

With regard to this clone: Its target is not known.

In the PCR, 60 Vbeta and 13 Jbeta primers were used. Method: immunoSEQ multiplex PCR; TCRdb's copy keeps in-frame clones and lacks some. The table gives about 150,000 clones; the top ten clones make up around 1.5% of it. Deletions cut 5 bases from V and 1 base from J, with 9 bases between. Germline CDR1 SGHRS, CDR2 YFSETQ. The CDR3 has 13 residues. The sample was PBMCs. This sequence originates from a woman in her forties or fifties in good health and CMV-seronegative. V and J are TRBV5-1 and TRBJ1-1, with D unclear. CDR3 residues: CASSAEGNTEAFF. CDR3 bases: TGCGCCAGCAGTGCTGAGGGGAACACTGAAGCTTTCTTT.